What follows is one TCR beta chain and its context. The data were taken from a study of OX40 agonist ivuxolimab in advanced cancers. Libraries were prepared by immunoSEQ multiplex PCR; TCRdb keeps only in-frame clonotypes and omits some of them. The sample lists approximately 67,000 clones; 70% to 90% were seen once. The CDR3 covers 11 residues. Between the trimmed V and J ends, which lost 5 bases and 11 bases, there was a span of 12 bases. Germline V gives CDR1 MDHEN, CDR2 SYDVKM. The source material was CD4+ or CD8+ T cells sorted from blood, sampled in a trial of the OX40 agonist ivuxolimab. The TCR was taken from an adult with an advanced solid tumor such as melanoma, head and neck, liver or kidney cancer. The rearrangement joins TRBV28 to TRBJ1-1, with D maybe TRBD1 (6 bases). The CDR3, as DNA: TGTGCCAGCAGTCAACAGGGTTGGGCTTTCTTT. This gives the protein CASSQQGWAFF.